One sample yielded the 7 T cell receptor beta chains listed below, sequenced in a study of T cell clonotyping in hematopoietic cell transplantation. TCRdb's table, derived via immunoSEQ multiplex PCR, lists solely in-frame clones and lacks some. The sample holds about 9,400 clones, almost 80% seen once. The material was PBMCs, obtained 180 days after allogeneic stem cell transplant. The receptors originated from a male patient in his 40s who had an allogeneic stem cell transplant from a related donor, so the T cells may come from the graft donor. Some clones in this sample may be carry-over from other donors' samples.

The chain couples TRBV30 to TRBJ2-3; D is possibly TRBD1 (5 bases). The CDR3 runs to 16 residues. Trimming took off 2 bases at V and 3 bases at J, with 18 bases between the two ends. The V gene's germline CDR1 is GTSNPN and CDR2 SVGIG (reference sequence). The CDR3 loop reads CAWSNAWGVGTDTQYF. DNA of the CDR3: TGTGCCTGGAGTAATGCGTGGGGCGTAGGGACAGATACGCAGTATTTT.

The rearrangement links TRBV7-9 to TRBJ1-3; tentatively, D is TRBD1 (6 bases). Germline V gene data show CDR1 as SEHNR and CDR2 as FQNEAQ (reference sequence). This CDR3 is built from 16 residues. V was pared by 4 bases and J by 0 bases, with 13 bases between. This chain's CDR3 is CASSSETGTSGNTIYF. The CDR3 region has the DNA TGTGCCAGCAGCTCTGAAACAGGGACCTCTGGAAACACCATATATTTT. The whole variable domain, filled in from reference TRBV7-9 and TRBJ1-3, reads DTGVSQNPRHKITKRGQNVTFRCDPISEHNRLYWYRQTLGQGPEFLTYFQNEAQLEKSRLLSDRFSAERPKGSFSTLEIQRTEQGDSAMYLCASSSETGTSGNTIYFGEGSWLTVV.

This clone was recorded only once. This chain connects TRBV6-5 to TRBJ1-1, with a weak D call TRBD1 (5 bases). Between the trimmed V and J ends, which lost 7 bases and 1 base, there was a span of 13 bases. In germline, CDR1 is MNHEY, CDR2 SVGAGI. The CDR3 covers 14 residues. The CDR3 DNA reads TGTGCCAGCACCATGCGGGGCCGGAACACTGAAGCTTTCTTT. It encodes CASTMRGRNTEAFF.

The rearrangement joins TRBV7-2 to TRBJ2-3; possible D gene TRBD2, 5 bases. The germline V and J ends were trimmed by 5 bases and 2 bases, with 17 bases remaining between them. Germline CDR1 reads SGHTA; CDR2 reads FQGNSA. The CDR3 totals 16 residues. CDR3 region: CASSPLPLAYTDTQYF. The CDR3 coding sequence is TGTGCCAGCAGCCCCCTCCCGCTAGCCTACACAGATACGCAGTATTTT.

This clone has only a few counts. The V call is TRBV4-3, the J call TRBJ2-7; tentatively, D is TRBD2 (6 bases). This CDR3 comprises 15 residues. CDR1 is LGHNA and CDR2 is YSLEER in the germline V gene. The V and J ends lost 1 base and 1 base respectively, with 11 bases between them. The chain's CDR3 is CASSQGRVGSYEQYF. CDR3 DNA sequence: TGCGCCAGCAGCCAAGGGAGGGTGGGGTCCTACGAGCAGTACTTC.

This clone was counted a single time. This chain joins TRBV19 and TRBJ2-7; possible D gene TRBD1, 6 bases. The V gene's germline CDR1 is LNHDA and CDR2 SQIVND (reference sequence). The length of the CDR3 is 15 residues. Trimming pared 3 bases from V and 2 bases from J, leaving 14 bases between. CDR3 sequence reads: CASSIIRGSAYEQYF. The CDR3 nucleotides read TGTGCCAGTAGTATCATCAGGGGATCCGCCTACGAGCAGTACTTC. The complete variable domain, with remaining parts taken from reference TRBV19 and TRBJ2-7, reads DGGITQSPKYLFRKEGQNVTLSCEQNLNHDAMYWYRQDPGQGLRLIYYSQIVNDFQKGDIAEGYSVSREKKESFPLTVTSAQKNPTAFYLCASSIIRGSAYEQYFGPGTRLTVT.

The V and J genes are TRBV6-1 and TRBJ1-4; 9 bases line up with TRBD1. J lost 6 bases, V lost 3 bases, and 2 bases had no gene match. The V gene's germline CDR1 is MNHNS and CDR2 SASEGT. This CDR3 has 14 amino acids. CDR3 protein: CASSDWTGDEKLFF. The DNA for the CDR3 is TGTGCCAGCAGTGATTGGACAGGGGATGAAAAACTGTTTTTT.